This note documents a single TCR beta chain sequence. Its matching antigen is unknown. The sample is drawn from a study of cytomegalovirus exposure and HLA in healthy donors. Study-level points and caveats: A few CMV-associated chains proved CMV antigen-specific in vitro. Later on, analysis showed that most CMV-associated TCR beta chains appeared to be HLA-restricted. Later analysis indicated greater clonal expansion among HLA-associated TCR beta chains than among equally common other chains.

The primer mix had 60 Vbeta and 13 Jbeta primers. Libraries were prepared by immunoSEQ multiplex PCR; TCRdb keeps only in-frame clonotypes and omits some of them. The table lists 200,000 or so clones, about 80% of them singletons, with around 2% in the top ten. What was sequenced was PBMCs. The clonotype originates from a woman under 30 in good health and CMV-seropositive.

CDR3 nucleotide sequence: TGTGCCAGTAGTATCTTAGCGGGGAGGGCTTTCTTT. Encoded protein: CASSILAGRAFF. The chain uses TRBV19 and TRBJ1-1, with D unresolved. There are 12 residues in the CDR3. The germline V gene has CDR1 LNHDA and CDR2 SQIVND (reference sequence). Trimming pared 3 bases from V and 11 bases from J, leaving 13 bases between.